These T cell receptor beta chains were read from a single sample in a study of OX40 agonist ivuxolimab in advanced cancers. The protocol was immunoSEQ multiplex PCR, while the TCRdb copy is restricted to in-frame clones and leaves out a portion. This table has tens of thousands of clones, around 81% appearing once. The specimen comprised CD4+ or CD8+ T cells sorted from blood, sampled in a trial of the OX40 agonist ivuxolimab. All receptors derive from an adult with an advanced solid tumor such as melanoma, head and neck, liver or kidney cancer. CDR3s include the opening cysteine and the closing phenylalanine or tryptophan. The D gene is left open where the match is weak. Clone size is given for some rows only: seen once, a few or many times, or a class if the clone is expanded.

clone size,J gene,V gene,D gene,CDR3 DNA,CDR3 protein
few,TRBJ1-2,TRBV2,.,TGTGCCAGCAGAGGGACTGGCTACACCTTC,CASRGTGYTF
.,TRBJ2-6,TRBV7-2,TRBD2,TGTGCCAGCAGCTACCTAGCGGGGAGCTCTGGGGCCAACGTCCTGACTTTC,CASSYLAGSSGANVLTF
.,TRBJ1-2,TRBV5-8,.,TGTGCCAGCAGCTACGGGGTCGCTGGCTACACCTTC,CASSYGVAGYTF
medium-sized,TRBJ1-6,TRBV25-1,TRBD1,TGTGCCAGCAGACGACAGGGGTCCTATAATTCACCCCTCCACTTT,CASRRQGSYNSPLHF
.,TRBJ1-3,TRBV6-5,.,TGTGCCAGCTACCAAGGAAACACCATATATTTT,CASYQGNTIYF
.,TRBJ2-2,TRBV19,.,TGTGCCAGTAGTATAGAAAACACCGGGGAGCTGTTTTTT,CASSIENTGELFF
.,TRBJ1-2,TRBV18,.,TGTGCCAGCTCAGAAGATTATGGCTACACCTTC,CASSEDYGYTF
.,TRBJ1-4,TRBV29-1,TRBD1,TGCAGCGTTGAAGACCTAATAGCTGGGACAGGGAGGAGGGGAAAACTGTTTTTT,CSVEDLIAGTGRRGKLFF
.,TRBJ2-7,TRBV5-4,TRBD1,TGTGCCAGCAGCTTGGCCGGGACAGGGGTCTACGAGCAGTACTTC,CASSLAGTGVYEQYF
few,TRBJ1-2,TRBV27,TRBD1,TGTGCCAGCAGTTACTCCCGGACAGGGCGTTCTGGCTACACCTTC,CASSYSRTGRSGYTF
.,TRBJ2-7,TRBV7-2,TRBD1,TGTGCCAGCAGCCCAGGACAGGGATTCTACGAGCAGTACTTC,CASSPGQGFYEQYF
.,TRBJ1-1,TRBV13,TRBD1,TGTGCCAGCTCCTTCGACAGGGTAAGGGACACTGAAGCTTTCTTT,CASSFDRVRDTEAFF
.,TRBJ2-3,TRBV5-1,.,TGCGCCAGCAGCTTGGGTAGTAGCCGAGATACGCAGTATTTT,CASSLGSSRDTQYF
.,TRBJ1-2,TRBV7-8,.,TGTGCCAGCAGCTTAGGGTGGACAGACGATGGCTACACCTTC,CASSLGWTDDGYTF
once,TRBJ1-1,TRBV11-2,.,TGTGCCAGCAGCACTACAGTGAACACTGAAGCTTTCTTT,CASSTTVNTEAFF
once,TRBJ2-7,TRBV5-1,TRBD2,TGCGCCAGCAGCTTGGAGACTAGCGCCAAGTACGAGCAGTACTTC,CASSLETSAKYEQYF
.,TRBJ2-1,TRBV27,TRBD1,TGTGCCAGCAATAAGGGACAGGGGACCTACAATGAGCAGTTCTTC,CASNKGQGTYNEQFF
.,TRBJ2-3,TRBV25-1,.,TGTGCCAGCAGGACTCAAGGGGGAACGCAGTATTTT,CASRTQGGTQYF
.,TRBJ1-2,TRBV28,.,TGTGCCAGCAGTTCGACAGAGAACTATGGCTACACCTTC,CASSSTENYGYTF
.,TRBJ1-2,TRBV30,.,TGTGCCTGGAGTGTACGGCTCGGTGGCTACACCTTC,CAWSVRLGGYTF
.,TRBJ1-4,TRBV7-9,TRBD1,TGTGCCAGCAGCTTCCTTACAGGGGGCTTTGTTGAAAAACTGTTTTTT,CASSFLTGGFVEKLFF
.,TRBJ1-3,TRBV9,.,TGTGCCAGCAGCGTAGACCTCTCTGGAAACACCATATATTTT,CASSVDLSGNTIYF
.,TRBJ1-4,TRBV5-6,.,TGTGCCAGCAGCTTTTTCGCGGCAGGATGGGAGGTTGGTGAAAAACTGTTTTTT,CASSFFAAGWEVGEKLFF
.,TRBJ1-3,TRBV5-1,TRBD1,TGCGCCAGCAGTTCACAGGGGGCGCCCTCTGGAAACACCATATATTTT,CASSSQGAPSGNTIYF
.,TRBJ2-5,TRBV5-1,.,TGCGCCAGCAGCTTGGCCCTAGTCCTGGAGACCCAGTACTTC,CASSLALVLETQYF
.,TRBJ2-7,TRBV29-1,.,TGCAGCGTTGAAAGGGTCCCCTACGAGCAGTACTTC,CSVERVPYEQYF
.,TRBJ1-1,TRBV4-1,.,TGCGCCAGCAGCCAAGTTATCCTGAACACTGAAGCTTTCTTT,CASSQVILNTEAFF
.,TRBJ2-7,TRBV7-2,TRBD1,TGTGCCAGCAGCTTAGGGTTCTCGGGACAGGCTTGGCAGTACTTC,CASSLGFSGQAWQYF
.,TRBJ2-3,TRBV11-3,TRBD2,TGTGCCAGCAGCCGGGGGGGCGGTGGAGATACGCAGTATTTT,CASSRGGGGDTQYF
.,TRBJ2-3,TRBV10-3,.,TGTGCCATCAGTGTCGCCGGAGATACGCAGTATTTT,CAISVAGDTQYF
.,TRBJ2-7,TRBV6-5,TRBD1,TGTGCCAGCAGCCGGGACAGCGACTCCTACGAGCAGTACTTC,CASSRDSDSYEQYF
.,TRBJ2-1,TRBV5-1,.,TGCGCCAGCAGCTCTTTCGGGACTGCGAATGAGCAGTTCTTC,CASSSFGTANEQFF
.,TRBJ2-3,TRBV27,TRBD2,TGTGCCAGCAGGTCCACCCGGGGCGGGGGGACAGATACGCAGTATTTT,CASRSTRGGGTDTQYF
.,TRBJ1-2,TRBV10-2,.,TGCGCCAGCAGTGCAGTGATAGCTAACTATGGCTACACCTTC,CASSAVIANYGYTF
.,TRBJ1-1,TRBV4-1,.,TGCGCCAGCAGGGGGACACTTAAGAACACTGAAGCTTTCTTT,CASRGTLKNTEAFF
.,TRBJ2-3,TRBV5-4,TRBD2,TGTGCCAGCAGCTCCGGGACTAGCGGGGGGGCCGGAGATACGCAGTATTTT,CASSSGTSGGAGDTQYF
few,TRBJ1-5,TRBV7-2,TRBD1,TGTGCCAGCAGCTCCTGGACAGGGGGAGGCCAGCCCCAGCATTTT,CASSSWTGGGQPQHF
.,TRBJ1-3,TRBV19,TRBD1,TGTGCCAGTAGTCCTCAGACAGGGAATGGAAACACCATATATTTT,CASSPQTGNGNTIYF
few,TRBJ1-1,TRBV30,.,TGTGCCTGGAGCGGGGCCCTCTGGACTGAAGCTTTCTTT,CAWSGALWTEAFF